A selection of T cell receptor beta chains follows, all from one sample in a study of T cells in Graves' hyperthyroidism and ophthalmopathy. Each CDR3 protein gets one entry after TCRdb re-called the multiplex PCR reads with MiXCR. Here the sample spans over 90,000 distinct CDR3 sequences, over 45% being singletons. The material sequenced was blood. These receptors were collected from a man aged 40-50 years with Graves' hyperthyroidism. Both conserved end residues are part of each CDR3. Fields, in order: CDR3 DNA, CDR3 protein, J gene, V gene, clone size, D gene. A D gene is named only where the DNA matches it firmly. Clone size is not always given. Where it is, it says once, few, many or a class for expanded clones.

TGCGCCAGCAGAACGGGAACGGGAGAACCAGGGACCCAGTACTTC CASRTGTGEPGTQYF TRBJ2-5 TRBV5-1 NA NA
TGTGCCAGTAGGACAGGGGCGGGGGTGAACACTGAAGCTTTCTTT CASRTGAGVNTEAFF TRBJ1-1 TRBV19 NA TRBD1
TGTGCCAGCAGCTTAGTGGTGACTAGCGCTGGAGGCTCCTACGAGCAGTACTTC CASSLVVTSAGGSYEQYF TRBJ2-7 TRBV11-3 many TRBD2
TGCAGTGCTAGATTGGGGGGTCTGGGCGAGCAGTACTTC CSARLGGLGEQYF TRBJ2-7 TRBV20-1 NA NA
TGTGCCAGCAGCGTTCAAGCGGGCGGCACAGATACGCAGTATTTT CASSVQAGGTDTQYF TRBJ2-3 TRBV9 NA NA
TGTGCCAGCTCACCAATTGGCCACACTGAAGCTTTCTTT CASSPIGHTEAFF TRBJ1-1 TRBV18 NA NA
TGTGCCAGCGCTCTCGACGGGGGATATAGCAATCAGCCCCAGCATTTT CASALDGGYSNQPQHF TRBJ1-5 TRBV2 once NA
TGTGCCAGCTCACCAACTGGCCCCCCGAAGCAGTTCTTC CASSPTGPPKQFF TRBJ2-1 TRBV18 NA NA
TGCGCCAGCAGCCGGGGGACAGACCCTAACTATGGCTACACCTTC CASSRGTDPNYGYTF TRBJ1-2 TRBV5-1 many TRBD1
TGTGCCACCAGCAGAGATCCGGCAGGTACCTACGAGCAGTACTTC CATSRDPAGTYEQYF TRBJ2-7 TRBV15 many NA
TGTGCCACCAGCAGAGATCCGCAGGGGGCGAGAGGCTACACCTTC CATSRDPQGARGYTF TRBJ1-2 TRBV15 NA TRBD1
TGCAGTGCTAGGTACAGGGTTGGCGGCTACACCTTC CSARYRVGGYTF TRBJ1-2 TRBV20-1 NA NA
TGTGCCAGCAGCTCACAGGGGGGGGCCTACAATGAGCAGTTCTTC CASSSQGGAYNEQFF TRBJ2-1 TRBV7-3 many NA
TGTGCCAGCAGAGAAGCAGGGGGCGCGAACACCGGGGAGCTGTTTTTT CASREAGGANTGELFF TRBJ2-2 TRBV12-3/TRBV12-4 NA TRBD1
TGTGCCAGCAGGGCTGAAGGCAGGGGGCAACGGTATAATTCACCCCTCCACTTT CASRAEGRGQRYNSPLHF TRBJ1-6 TRBV6-5 few TRBD1
TGTGCCAGCAGCTTGGTTGGGACCGGGGCCTTGACAGCCTACGAGCAGTACTTC CASSLVGTGALTAYEQYF TRBJ2-7 TRBV5-6 NA NA
TGTGCCAGCAGCCTTCAGGGGGAGACCACTGAAGCTTTCTTT CASSLQGETTEAFF TRBJ1-1 TRBV7-9 NA TRBD1
TGTGCCCGGAGTGTGAACTGGGGAAGGGGGAATGGCTACACCTTC CARSVNWGRGNGYTF TRBJ1-2 TRBV30 NA NA
TGTGCCACCAGCAGAGATCGCGGCAGGATCAGGGGTGGCTACACCTTC CATSRDRGRIRGGYTF TRBJ1-2 TRBV15 NA NA
TGTGCCACCTTTGACGGCTTCTCTGGAAACACCATATATTTT CATFDGFSGNTIYF TRBJ1-3 TRBV15 many NA